A few counts support the clone carrying this TCR beta chain. The target antigen is unknown. This sample was included in a study of siplizumab effects on memory and regulatory T cells. Study-level results: Naive or memory phenotype assignment was not possible for roughly 80-96% of proliferating CD4+ or CD8+ clones. In controls, roughly 25% of mappable alloreactive CD4+ clones were Treg-derived on average, versus about 75% with siplizumab. Unstimulated subsets accounted for the mapping of only a minor share of the clones that were alloreactive. Apparently more diverse than memory cells, naive T cells also seemed major alloresponse contributors.

Method: immunoSEQ multiplex PCR; TCRdb's copy keeps in-frame clones and lacks some. The sample carries about 100,000 clones, more than 90% recorded once. CDR1 and CDR2 (germline): SGHRS, YFSETQ. The CDR3 spans 12 residues. Deletions cut 4 bases from V and 1 base from J, with 5 bases between. The TCR sequence derives from a human donor in good health. Some clones in this sample may be carry-over from other donors' samples. The gene calls are TRBV5-1 and TRBJ1-1, with D unresolved. The sequencing sample was made of CD4+ T cells sorted from blood. CDR3 amino acids: CASSKTNTEAFF. CDR3 coding DNA: TGCGCCAGCAGCAAGACGAACACTGAAGCTTTCTTT.